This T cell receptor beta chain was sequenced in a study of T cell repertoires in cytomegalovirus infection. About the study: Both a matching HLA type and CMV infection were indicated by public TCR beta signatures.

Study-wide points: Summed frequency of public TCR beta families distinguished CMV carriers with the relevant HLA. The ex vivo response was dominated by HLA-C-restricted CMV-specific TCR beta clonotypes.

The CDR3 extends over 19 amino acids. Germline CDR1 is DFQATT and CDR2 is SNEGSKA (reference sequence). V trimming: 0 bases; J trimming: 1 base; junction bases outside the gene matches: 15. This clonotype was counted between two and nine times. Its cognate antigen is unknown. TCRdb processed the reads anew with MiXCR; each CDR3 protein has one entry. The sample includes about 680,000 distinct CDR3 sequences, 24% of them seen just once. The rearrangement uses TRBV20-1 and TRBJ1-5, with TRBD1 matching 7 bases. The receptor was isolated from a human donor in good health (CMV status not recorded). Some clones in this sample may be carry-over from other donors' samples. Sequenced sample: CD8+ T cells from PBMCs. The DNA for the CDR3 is TGCAGTGCTAGAGACGATAATGAGGGGGCCCCGACGAGCAATCAGCCCCAGCATTTT. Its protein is CSARDDNEGAPTSNQPQHF.